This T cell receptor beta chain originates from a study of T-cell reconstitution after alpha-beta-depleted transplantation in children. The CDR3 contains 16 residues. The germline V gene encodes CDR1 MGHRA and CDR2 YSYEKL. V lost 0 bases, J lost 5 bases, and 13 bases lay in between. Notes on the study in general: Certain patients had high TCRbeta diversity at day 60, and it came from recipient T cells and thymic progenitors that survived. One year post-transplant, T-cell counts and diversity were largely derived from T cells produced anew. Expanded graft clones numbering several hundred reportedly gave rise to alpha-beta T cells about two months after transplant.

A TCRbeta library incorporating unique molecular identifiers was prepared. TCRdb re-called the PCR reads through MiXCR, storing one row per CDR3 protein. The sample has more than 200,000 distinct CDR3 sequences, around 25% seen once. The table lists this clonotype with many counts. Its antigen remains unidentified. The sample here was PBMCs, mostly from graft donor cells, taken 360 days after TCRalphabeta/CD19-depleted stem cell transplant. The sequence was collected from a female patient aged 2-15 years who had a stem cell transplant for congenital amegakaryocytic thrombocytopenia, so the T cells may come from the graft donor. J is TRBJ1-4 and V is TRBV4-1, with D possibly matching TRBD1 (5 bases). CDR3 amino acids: CASSQEPGHINEKLFF. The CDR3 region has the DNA TGCGCCAGCAGCCAAGAGCCGGGGCATATAAATGAAAAACTGTTTTTT.